This T cell receptor beta chain stems from a study of cytomegalovirus exposure and HLA in healthy donors. Study outcomes and limitations: Cytomegalovirus association was listed for approximately 160 TCR beta chains. When analyzed later, a missense DCLRE1C variant was found to be linked to TCR beta V- and J-gene trimming.

60 Vbeta and 13 Jbeta primers were used in PCR. Method: immunoSEQ multiplex PCR; TCRdb's copy keeps in-frame clones and lacks some. The sample yields under 170,000 clones, approximately 60% seen once. V dropped 1 base and J dropped 3 bases, with 13 bases sitting between them. Germline V gene sequence: CDR1 ENHRY, CDR2 SYGVKD. This CDR3 region has 15 residues. This clone was seen only a few times. The target antigen is unknown. The source of this sequence is a woman aged 55-70 years in good health and CMV-seropositive. This chain links TRBV10-3 with TRBJ2-7, with D perhaps TRBD2 (6 bases). The sequenced material came from PBMCs. CDR3 sequence: CAISEWGTRGYEQYF. Written as DNA, the CDR3 is TGTGCCATCAGTGAGTGGGGCACGCGGGGCTACGAGCAGTACTTC.